Sequencing of this T cell receptor (beta chain) was carried out in a study of cytomegalovirus exposure and HLA in healthy donors. General study results and limits: TRBV6-2, TRBV6-3 and other indistinguishable V segments were excluded.

Losses at the gene ends were 4 bases for V and 5 bases for J; bases not matched to a gene: 9. Germline CDR1 MNHEY, CDR2 SMNVEV (reference sequence). CDR3 size: 17 residues. As for this clone: Its target is not known.

Use of 60 Vbeta and 13 Jbeta primers characterized the PCR. TCRdb's copy holds only in-frame clones and misses some; the assay was immunoSEQ multiplex PCR. Of 200,000 to 250,000 clones listed, around 73% are singletons. The sequence was collected from a male donor in good health and CMV-seronegative. This rearrangement joins TRBV27 to TRBJ2-3; 13 nucleotides align to TRBD2. The sequencing input was PBMCs. CDR3 in amino acids: CASSSYGLAGDEDTQYF. In nucleotides, the CDR3 is TGTGCCAGCAGTTCCTACGGACTAGCGGGAGATGAAGATACGCAGTATTTT.